These 17 T cell receptor beta chains were all obtained from the same sample, sequenced in a study of T cell repertoires in cytomegalovirus infection. TCRdb called the reads again in MiXCR, with one record for every CDR3 protein. The data contain around 300,000 distinct CDR3 sequences, around 25% of them singletons. Their antigen targets remain unknown. The sample here was cultured PBMCs, taken from culture after CMV antigen stimulation. These receptors all come from a human donor in good health (CMV status not recorded). Some clones in this sample may be carry-over from other donors' samples.

This clonotype has more than one count but fewer than ten. The chain carries TRBV28 and TRBJ2-1; D is uncertain. The CDR3 consists of 13 residues. Germline V gene sequence: CDR1 MDHEN, CDR2 SYDVKM. V was cut by 6 bases and J by 4 bases, with 10 bases left in between. The CDR3 region is CASSTRLYNEQFF. The CDR3 DNA follows: TGTGCCAGCAGCACACGACTTTACAATGAGCAGTTCTTC.

This clonotype was counted only a few times. The V and J genes are TRBV9 and TRBJ2-7, with D maybe TRBD2 (6 bases). CDR1 is SGDLS and CDR2 is YYNGEE in the germline V gene. Trimming stripped 0 bases from V and 0 bases from J, with 10 bases between. The CDR3 length is 15 residues. The CDR3 loop reads CASSVGGASSYEQYF. The DNA of the CDR3 is TGTGCCAGCAGCGTAGGCGGGGCGAGCTCCTACGAGCAGTACTTC. The whole variable domain, remainder taken from reference TRBV9 and TRBJ2-7, is DSGVTQTPKHLITATGQRVTLRCSPRSGDLSVYWYQQSLDQGLQFLIQYYNGEERAKGNILERFSAQQFPDLHSELNLSSLELGDSALYFCASSVGGASSYEQYFGPGTRLTVT.

V gene TRBV29-1 combines with J gene TRBJ2-1; 13 bases map to TRBD2. The length of the CDR3 is 16 residues. The germline gives CDR1 SQVTM, CDR2 ANQGSEA. V shed 5 bases, J shed 6 bases, and the junction held 10 bases outside the gene matches. The CDR3 loop reads CSVSLLAGGPRNEQFF. In nucleotides, the CDR3 is TGCAGCGTTAGTCTACTAGCGGGAGGGCCGCGCAATGAGCAGTTCTTC.

The CDR3 sequence is CASSALQGTDTQYF. The DNA of the CDR3 is TGTGCCAGCAGCGCCTTACAGGGTACAGATACGCAGTATTTT. The rearrangement joins TRBV7-6 to TRBJ2-3; the D gene is possibly TRBD1 (6 bases). The CDR3 runs 14 residues. V was clipped by 5 bases and J by 3 bases, with 12 bases between them. Germline CDR1 reads SGHVS; CDR2 reads FNYEAQ.

The chain is built from TRBV28 and TRBJ2-7; no firm D call. The V gene's germline CDR1 is MDHEN and CDR2 SYDVKM. V was clipped by 5 bases and J by 12 bases, with 17 bases between them. This CDR3 is built from 12 residues. The CDR3 DNA is TGTGCCAGCAGTGACGCCATCTTGGGGTTGTACTTC. Its protein product is CASSDAILGLYF. Using reference TRBV28 and TRBJ2-7 for the parts outside the CDR3, the full variable domain is DVKVTQSSRYLVKRTGEKVFLECVQDMDHENMFWYRQDPGLGLRLIYFSYDVKMKEKGDIPEGYSVSREKKERFSLILESASTNQTSMYLCASSDAILGLYFGPGTRLTVT.

This clonotype was seen at least ten times. The chain employs TRBV7-2 and TRBJ2-3; 9 positions agree with TRBD1. Germline CDR1 and CDR2: SGHTA and FQGNSA. Unmatched junction bases numbered 5, after V lost 5 bases and J lost 5 bases. The CDR3 consists of 14 residues. CDR3 in DNA: TGTGCCAGCAGCCCACAGGGGGCGGTAGATACGCAGTATTTT. Translating it yields CASSPQGAVDTQYF.

The J gene is TRBJ2-7, the V gene TRBV28, with D unresolved. The V end was cut by 6 bases, the J end by 5 bases, with 23 bases between. The germline gives CDR1 MDHEN, CDR2 SYDVKM. The CDR3 totals 16 residues. CDR3 coding DNA: TGTGCCAGCAGCCCCTATGGGCCGGGTAGAACTAACGAGCAGTACTTC. Its protein product is CASSPYGPGRTNEQYF.

In its sample, this clonotype was seen a few times. The V gene is TRBV20-1, the J gene TRBJ2-7; D perhaps matches TRBD1 (6 bases). The CDR3 extends over 12 amino acids. Germline CDR1 DFQATT, CDR2 SNEGSKA (reference sequence). Trimming pared 3 bases from V and 3 bases from J, leaving 9 bases between. The CDR3 sequence: CSASGTYYEQYF. The CDR3 bases are TGCAGTGCTAGCGGGACATACTACGAGCAGTACTTC.

V usage is TRBV19 and J usage is TRBJ1-3; no reliable D call. The V and J ends lost 0 bases and 0 bases respectively, with 3 bases between them. CDR3 length: 14 residues. Germline assignment: CDR1 LNHDA and CDR2 SQIVND (reference sequence). Written as DNA, the CDR3 is TGTGCCAGTAGTATAGACAACTCTGGAAACACCATATATTTT. Its protein product is CASSIDNSGNTIYF.

This clonotype was seen a few times. V usage is TRBV11-2 and J usage is TRBJ1-5; tentatively, D is TRBD1 (6 bases). From germline, CDR1 is SGHAT and CDR2 FQNNGV. The CDR3 is 16 amino acids. The V and J ends lost 2 bases and 0 bases respectively, with 11 bases between them. CDR3 sequence reads: CASSLKGHLSNQPQHF. Here the CDR3 DNA reads TGTGCCAGCAGCTTAAAGGGACACCTTAGCAATCAGCCCCAGCATTTT.

This chain joins TRBV12-3 or TRBV12-4 and TRBJ2-2; 10 bases line up with TRBD2. J was trimmed by 3 bases and V by 3 bases; bases with no gene match: 7. This CDR3 comprises 17 residues. CDR3 coding DNA: TGTGCCAGCAGTTTGTTGGGGAGCGGGGGGGACACCGGGGAGCTGTTTTTT. Its protein is CASSLLGSGGDTGELFF.

The chain has TRBV12-3 or TRBV12-4 and TRBJ2-3, with D possibly TRBD2 on 6 matching bases. The CDR3 has 13 amino acids. V was shortened by 8 bases and J by 7 bases, with 16 bases between the two germline ends. In DNA form, the CDR3 reads TGTGCCAGCGCGGGACCCCACGAGTATACGCAGTATTTT. Protein product: CASAGPHEYTQYF.

This clonotype was observed a handful of times. V is TRBV20-1 and J is TRBJ2-7; D is perhaps TRBD2 (5 bases). Germline loops: CDR1 DFQATT, CDR2 SNEGSKA (reference sequence). The CDR3 totals 13 residues. The ends were cut back, 0 bases at V and 4 bases at J, with 10 bases in the middle. This CDR3 reads CSARDGIVYEQYF. CDR3 DNA sequence: TGCAGTGCTAGAGACGGGATTGTTTACGAGCAGTACTTC.

This clonotype was observed a few times. This sequence joins TRBV20-1 and TRBJ2-1; D is perhaps TRBD2 (6 bases). V shed 6 bases and J shed 14 bases, with 20 bases lying between them. The V gene's germline CDR1 is DFQATT and CDR2 SNEGSKA (reference sequence). The CDR3 contains 12 residues. The CDR3 here is CSARPRLVPEFF. CDR3 in DNA: TGCAGTGCCCGACCCAGACTAGTCCCCGAGTTCTTC.

The chain combines TRBV4-2 with TRBJ1-4; maybe TRBD1 (5 bases). Trimming removed 0 bases from V and 8 bases from J, with 10 bases in between. The CDR3 totals 14 residues. Looked up from germline, CDR1 is LGHNA and CDR2 is YNFKEQ. The CDR3 here is CASSQEGSGEKLFF. The CDR3 coding sequence is TGTGCCAGCAGCCAAGAAGGTTCAGGGGAAAAACTGTTTTTT.

This clonotype occurred many times. This chain links TRBV7-2 with TRBJ2-1; tentative D call: TRBD1 (6 bases). V was cut by 4 bases and J by 7 bases, with 14 bases left in between. CDR3 size: 14 residues. In germline, CDR1 is SGHTA, CDR2 FQGNSA. The CDR3 loop reads CASSSQGILNEQFF. In nucleotides, the CDR3 is TGTGCCAGCAGCTCACAGGGAATCCTTAATGAGCAGTTCTTC.

The chain couples TRBV4-1 to TRBJ2-3, with 12 bases fitting TRBD2. The CDR3 sequence is 15 residues long. The germline gives CDR1 MGHRA, CDR2 YSYEKL. The trim removed 2 bases at V and 5 bases at J, leaving 2 bases unmatched. CDR3 protein: CASSQLAGGRDTQYF. The CDR3 coding sequence is TGCGCCAGCAGCCAACTAGCGGGAGGGAGAGATACGCAGTATTTT.